The sequence of this TCR beta chain was determined in a study of T cell changes during pregnancy in multiple sclerosis. Produced via immunoSEQ multiplex PCR; TCRdb's table is partial and in-frame only. The table shows about 40,000 clones, with approximately 94% occurring only once. Germline V CDR1 and CDR2: MDHEN, SYDVKM. The CDR3 covers 14 residues. The V and J ends lost 5 bases and 5 bases, in that order; junction bases with no gene match: 5. This clonotype was obtained from a female donor with multiple sclerosis, enrolled in a pregnancy study. The sequencing used peripheral blood, collected in the third trimester of pregnancy. The chain employs TRBV28 and TRBJ2-1; 8 nucleotides align to TRBD1. The chain's CDR3 is CASSRWTGNNEQFF. The CDR3 nucleotides read TGTGCCAGCAGTCGATGGACAGGGAACAATGAGCAGTTCTTC. The entire variable domain, with the rest obtained from reference TRBV28 and TRBJ2-1, is as follows: DVKVTQSSRYLVKRTGEKVFLECVQDMDHENMFWYRQDPGLGLRLIYFSYDVKMKEKGDIPEGYSVSREKKERFSLILESASTNQTSMYLCASSRWTGNNEQFFGPGTRLTVL.